What follows are 23 T cell receptor beta chains derived from one specimen sequenced in a study of Siglec-9 on CD8 T cells in melanoma (dated by TCRdb to about 2019). The library was built by means of the immunoSEQ multiplex PCR assay. This is the immuneACCESS table as TCRdb keeps it, with only in-frame sequences that have V and J called. A part of the clones is gone; compared with another copy, unresolved V genes explain less than half, and the rest is unexplained. The sample yields 36,000 or so clones; 80% to 85% were counted once. The top ten clones comprise under 2% of the sample. The sequencing sample was made of Siglec-9- CD8+ T cells sorted from blood. What the cell subset or site label conveys for this sample: CD8 T cells lacking Siglec-9. These receptors were obtained from a human donor in good health.

This clone was recorded only once. V and J are TRBV6-1 and TRBJ2-7; no clear D. Between the trimmed V and J ends, which lost 3 bases and 0 bases, there was a span of 9 bases. Looked up from germline, CDR1 is MNHNS and CDR2 is SASEGT. The length of the CDR3 is 14 residues. This CDR3 reads CASSDFRSSYEQYF. The CDR3, as DNA: TGTGCCAGCAGTGATTTTCGGAGCTCCTACGAGCAGTACTTC.

The chain is built from TRBV6-5 and TRBJ1-2; tentatively, D is TRBD1 (6 bases). CDR3 length: 15 residues. Trimming removed 4 bases at V and 5 bases at J, with 17 bases between. The germline V gene has CDR1 MNHEY and CDR2 SVGAGI. CDR3 sequence: CASSSRTDLLYGYTF. The CDR3 DNA sequence: TGTGCCAGCAGTTCCAGGACAGACCTCTTGTATGGCTACACCTTC.

The rearrangement links TRBV4-1 to TRBJ2-2; 7 positions match TRBD1. Germline-derived CDR1 and CDR2 are MGHRA and YSYEKL. V dropped 5 bases and J dropped 4; count of bases not matched to a gene: 4. This CDR3 is 14 amino acids long. This CDR3 is CASSEQGTTGELFF. The CDR3 coding sequence is TGCGCCAGCAGCGAACAGGGGACCACCGGGGAGCTGTTTTTT.

The genes are TRBV28 and TRBJ2-7; D remains ambiguous. The CDR3 runs 14 residues. The germline gives CDR1 MDHEN, CDR2 SYDVKM. V was trimmed by 5 bases and J by 0 bases, leaving 11 bases between them. CDR3 region: CASSPRHYSYEQYF. The CDR3 bases are TGTGCCAGCAGTCCCCGACATTACTCCTACGAGCAGTACTTC.

The V gene is TRBV5-1, the J gene TRBJ2-7, with D perhaps matching TRBD1 (6 bases). Trimming pared 7 bases from V and 4 bases from J, leaving 12 bases between. CDR1 and CDR2 from the germline V gene are SGHRS and YFSETQ. The CDR3 is 12 amino acids. CDR3 sequence reads: CASGNRDYEQYF. Written as DNA, the CDR3 is TGCGCCAGCGGCAACAGGGATTACGAGCAGTACTTC.

This rearrangement joins TRBV11-3 to TRBJ2-1, with TRBD2 matching over 7 bases. This CDR3 comprises 16 residues. With 4 bases clipped from V and 7 bases from J, the junction kept 13 bases outside the gene matches. The V gene's germline CDR1 is SGHNT and CDR2 YENEEA. Here the CDR3 DNA reads TGTGCCAGCAGCTCTAGGCTAGCGGTAAAAGCAAATGAGCAGTTCTTC. It translates to CASSSRLAVKANEQFF.

This chain joins TRBV18 and TRBJ2-7, with D uncertain. Trimming pared 3 bases from V and 3 bases from J, leaving 15 bases between. The CDR3 contains 15 residues. Germline CDR1 reads KGHSH; CDR2 reads LQKENI. In nucleotides, the CDR3 is TGTGCCAGCTCACCGAGCGCCGGGCCGAACTACGAGCAGTACTTC. Translating gives CASSPSAGPNYEQYF.

The chain combines TRBV28 with TRBJ2-1, with D perhaps matching TRBD2 (5 bases). The CDR3 runs to 16 residues. Germline values: CDR1 MDHEN, CDR2 SYDVKM. The ends were cut back, 0 bases at V and 0 bases at J, with 9 bases in the middle. CDR3 loop: CASSLWVASSYNEQFF. The DNA of the CDR3 is TGTGCCAGCAGTTTATGGGTAGCGAGCTCCTACAATGAGCAGTTCTTC.

The chain uses TRBV6-4 and TRBJ2-1; TRBD2 matches 8 bases. Unmatched junction bases numbered 1, after V lost 0 bases and J lost 6 bases. Per germline, CDR1 MRHNA and CDR2 SNTAGT. The CDR3 totals 14 residues. DNA for the CDR3: TGTGCCAGCAGTGACTCTAGCGGGGCCAATGAGCAGTTCTTC. Its protein is CASSDSSGANEQFF.

There are a few counts of this clone. The chain is built from TRBV30 and TRBJ1-1, with D unresolved. The V gene's germline CDR1 is GTSNPN and CDR2 SVGIG (reference sequence). Trimming shortened V by 4 bases and J by 1 base, and 13 bases separated the two germline ends. The CDR3 totals 14 residues. The DNA of the CDR3 is TGTGCCTGGACCCCCCGGGAATCGAACACTGAAGCTTTCTTT. Its protein is CAWTPRESNTEAFF.

CDR3 region: CASSLVGQIINYEQYF. The CDR3 nucleotides read TGTGCCAGCAGCTTAGTGGGACAGATAATTAACTACGAGCAGTACTTC. The genes are TRBV11-2 and TRBJ2-7, with 7 bases aligning to TRBD1. Trimming at V came to 1 base and at J to 3 bases, leaving 9 bases not matched to a gene. Per germline, CDR1 SGHAT and CDR2 FQNNGV. CDR3 length: 16 amino acids.

On this clone itself: Other DNA variants within this sample encode the same CDR3. V is TRBV27 and J is TRBJ2-7; 10 positions agree with TRBD2. With 5 bases clipped from V and 2 bases from J, the junction kept 0 bases outside the gene matches. Per germline, CDR1 MNHEY and CDR2 SMNVEV (reference sequence). This CDR3 is 13 amino acids long. The CDR3: CASSLAGAYEQYF. The CDR3 DNA reads TGTGCCAGCAGTCTAGCGGGAGCCTACGAGCAGTACTTC.

This clone was observed a single time. The chain links TRBV9 to TRBJ1-1, with a weak D call TRBD1 (6 bases). V was trimmed by 4 bases and J by 5 bases, leaving 12 bases between them. This CDR3 is built from 13 residues. Germline CDR1 SGDLS, CDR2 YYNGEE. For the CDR3, the DNA is TGTGCCAGCAGCCTCCGAGGGGGGACTGAAGCTTTCTTT. Its translation: CASSLRGGTEAFF.

This CDR3 is CASSVYGSGTEAFF. CDR3 nucleotide sequence: TGTGCCAGCAGCGTATATGGGAGCGGGACTGAAGCTTTCTTT. The chain combines TRBV9 with TRBJ1-1; D is unclear. This CDR3 spans 14 amino acids. Trimming shortened V by 1 base and J by 5 bases, and 12 bases separated the two germline ends. CDR1 and CDR2 from the germline V gene are SGDLS and YYNGEE.

This chain connects TRBV18 to TRBJ2-5; 8 nucleotides line up with TRBD2. The CDR3 sequence is 16 residues long. J gave up 3 bases and V 1 base, and 7 bases lay outside the gene matches. Germline CDR1 KGHSH, CDR2 LQKENI. CDR3 coding DNA: TGTGCCAGCTCACCACGGGCCAAAGCGGGAGAAGAGACCCAGTACTTC. Amino acids: CASSPRAKAGEETQYF.

This rearrangement joins TRBV6-1 to TRBJ2-7; 10 nucleotides agree with TRBD2. Germline CDR1 and CDR2: MNHNS and SASEGT. There are 14 residues in the CDR3. The V segment lost 5 bases and the J segment 1 base; nucleotides outside the gene matches: 2. CDR3 residues: CASSWTSGSYEQYF. The CDR3 DNA follows: TGTGCCAGCAGTTGGACTAGCGGTTCCTACGAGCAGTACTTC.

The chain couples TRBV7-2 to TRBJ1-4, with TRBD1 matching over 9 bases. The J segment lost 8 bases and the V segment lost 4 bases, leaving 5 bases of the junction unmatched. CDR1 and CDR2 (germline): SGHTA, FQGNSA. The CDR3 has 14 amino acids. Here the CDR3 DNA reads TGTGCCAGCAGCTCAACAGGGGGCTCGGAAAAACTGTTTTTT. It codes for CASSSTGGSEKLFF. Variable domain in full (rest from reference TRBV7-2 and TRBJ1-4): GAGVSQSPSNKVTEKGKDVELRCDPISGHTALYWYRQSLGQGLEFLIYFQGNSAPDKSGLPSDRFSAERTGGSVSTLTIQRTQQEDSAVYLCASSSTGGSEKLFFGSGTQLSVL.

V is TRBV4-2 and J is TRBJ2-7, with 9 bases lining up with TRBD1. Germline assignment: CDR1 LGHNA and CDR2 YNFKEQ. V lost 8 bases and J lost 7; bases outside the gene matches: 9. The CDR3 sequence is 13 residues long. The CDR3, as DNA: TGTGCCAGCGGACAGGGGCACCTCGAGGAGCAGTACTTC. Amino acids: CASGQGHLEEQYF.

This rearrangement joins TRBV5-6 to TRBJ2-5; possibly TRBD2 for D (6 bases). This CDR3 comprises 15 residues. Looked up from germline, CDR1 is SGHDT and CDR2 is YYEEEE. Deletions cut 0 bases from V and 1 base from J, with 10 bases between. Written as DNA, the CDR3 is TGTGCCAGCAGCTTGGTGCGGGATTTCCAAGAGACCCAGTACTTC. Its translation is CASSLVRDFQETQYF.

This rearrangement joins TRBV7-3 to TRBJ2-7; maybe TRBD1 (5 bases). This CDR3 is built from 15 residues. With 5 bases removed from V and 0 bases from J, the gap between germline ends came to 14 bases. Germline-derived CDR1 and CDR2 are SGHTA and FQGTGA. The CDR3 region is CASSADTGSSYEQYF. CDR3 in DNA: TGTGCCAGCAGCGCGGACACGGGTAGCTCCTACGAGCAGTACTTC. The variable domain in full, completed from reference TRBV7-3 and TRBJ2-7, reads GAGVSQTPSNKVTEKGKYVELRCDPISGHTALYWYRQSLGQGPEFLIYFQGTGAADDSGLPNDRFFAVRPEGSVSTLKIQRTERGDSAVYLCASSADTGSSYEQYFGPGTRLTVT.

The gene calls are TRBV7-9 and TRBJ2-7; 9 bases are a match to TRBD2. The CDR3 extends over 15 amino acids. The germline V gene has CDR1 SEHNR and CDR2 FQNEAQ (reference sequence). V lost 1 base, J lost 0 bases, and 1 base stayed unmatched. The CDR3 is CASSLGGRASYEQYF. The CDR3 coding sequence is TGTGCCAGCAGCTTAGGCGGGAGGGCCTCCTACGAGCAGTACTTC.

The sample holds one count of this clone. CDR3 loop: CASSQRQGDWETQYF. The DNA for the CDR3 is TGTGCCAGCAGCCAACGACAGGGGGATTGGGAGACCCAGTACTTC. This sequence joins TRBV7-8 and TRBJ2-5; 9 bases agree with TRBD1. CDR1 and CDR2 from the germline V gene are SGHVS and FQNEAQ. The CDR3 has 15 residues. The ends lost 5 bases at V and 5 bases at J; junction bases unmatched: 9. Filled out from reference TRBV7-8 and TRBJ2-5, the complete variable domain reads GAGVSQSPRYKVAKRGQDVALRCDPISGHVSLFWYQQALGQGPEFLTYFQNEAQLDKSGLPSDRFFAERPEGSVSTLKIQRTQQEDSAVYLCASSQRQGDWETQYFGPGTRLLVL.

This chain links TRBV28 with TRBJ1-2; no clear D. Germline V gives CDR1 MDHEN, CDR2 SYDVKM. The length of the CDR3 is 12 residues. The V and J ends lost 7 bases and 4 bases respectively, with 10 bases between them. The CDR3 DNA reads TGTGCCAGCACTAGACCCGGCTATGGCTACACCTTC. Translated, it gives CASTRPGYGYTF.